This TCR beta chain was identified during a study of T cells in Graves' hyperthyroidism and ophthalmopathy (dated by TCRdb to the late 2010s). With respect to the entire study: Peripheral blood was collected at initial diagnosis, before any treatment. A discovery cohort of about a hundred patients, fewer than 50 with Graves' ophthalmopathy and more than 55 with stable Graves' hyperthyroidism, was used to find distinguishing TCR V-J signatures. Prospective prediction of ophthalmopathy was tested in an independent validation cohort of 18 to 20 hyperthyroidism patients and roughly 16 patients who later progressed to ophthalmopathy. The 100 or so discovery patients were randomly split 7:3 into training and test sets. The study also compared thyroid tissue and blood T-cell repertoires from a handful of Graves' hyperthyroidism patients. After blood sampling, hyperthyroidism patients were treated with methimazole at a starting dose of 30 mg daily, and ophthalmopathy patients were treated with high-dose intravenous methylprednisolone. The paper reports TCR Vbeta CDR3 sequencing of fewer than 150 peripheral blood samples: 40 or so ophthalmopathy, approximately 74 hyperthyroidism and around 17 progressor patients. Study-level results and caveats: A model built on a 13 V-J signature distinguished ophthalmopathy from stable hyperthyroidism, reaching over 85% sensitivity and 81.08% specificity in cross-validation and 80%/75% in testing. In validation, the model predicted progression to ophthalmopathy with over 60% sensitivity and 72.22% specificity, a median of approximately 6.5 months before onset. Most expanded thyroid clonotypes (frequency above 0.001) were also detected in blood, a finding suggesting that blood repertoires may reflect thyroid immune responses. No statistical method was used to set the sample size in advance, and investigators knew the group allocation.

The TCR beta CDR3 regions were amplified from the RNA transcripts. The first round of RT-PCR for the TCR CDR3 was performed with the HTBI primer set and the Qiagen OneStep RT-PCR kit. Libraries were constructed in a second round of multiplex PCR, after which size selection and purification were carried out. The libraries were sequenced on an Illumina HiSeq2000 using paired-end 100 bp reads. On the study's bioinformatics: SOAPnuke was used to process the raw data, throwing out any read that contained adapters or uncalled bases, had a mean Phred below 15, or lacked an exact constant-primer or identifier match. High-quality paired reads were merged with COPE v1.2.5, and unique nucleotide sequences were defined as clonotypes. Clonotypes were aligned to IMGT TRBV, TRBD and TRBJ reference segments using MiTCR v1.1. Only V-J combinations with frequency above 0.0001, covering 99% to 99.2% of repertoires, were analysed. A TCS score was defined as the ratio between F50 (clonal expansion) and ExV (chaos), using BLOSUM62-based TCRdist between CDR3 peptides within each V-J. Welch's t-statistics and random forest reduced fewer than 600 V-J features to some 14, which were used in a naive Bayes classifier (R e1071). TCRdb cleaned the public reads at Q25 with fastp, built clones with MiXCR and kept in-frame beta chains. Entries that share a CDR3 protein sequence are merged under the most common genes and DNA. These V and J calls originate from TCRdb's pipeline instead of the authors' own analysis. This sample holds 550,000 to 650,000 distinct CDR3 sequences; approximately 15% were observed only once. The ten biggest clones cover roughly 14% of the sample.

Stable Graves' hyperthyroidism was defined as no progression to ophthalmopathy during 18 months of follow-up. Hyperthyroidism patients were newly diagnosed, had a disease duration of under 2 months, and were aged 18 to 65 years. Exclusion was applied to patients with uncontrolled infections, other autoimmune diseases, pregnancy or lactation. Clinical symptoms, serum thyroxine and TRAb, thyroid ultrasound, and orbital computed tomography formed the basis for the diagnoses. PBMCs were isolated from about 10 ml of fresh peripheral blood by Ficoll-Paque density gradient centrifugation. Total RNA was extracted using Trizol reagent, and RNA quality was assessed on an Agilent 2100 Bioanalyzer. This clonotype came up many times. It lacks a known antigen. Per-base qualities were not stored, and no clone one base away is much larger. Inclusive of the bounding cysteine and phenylalanine, the CDR3 is 15 residues long. The kept DNA is CDR3 alone, 45 bases in frame from the first base. A distance of 15 bases separates the germline ends of V and J, which lose 3 bases and 6 bases respectively. CDR1 is given as MNHEY and CDR2 as SVGEGT, both from the germline V gene.

The sequencing sample was made of blood. In this chain, TRBV6-2 or TRBV6-3 is recombined with TRBJ2-1; the best D guess is TRBD2, with 6 bases matching. This clonotype was obtained from a woman aged 40 to 49 with Graves' hyperthyroidism. The CDR3 loop reads CASSYGGMPPNEQFF. The DNA reads as follows: TGTGCCAGCAGTTATGGCGGGATGCCCCCCAATGAGCAGTTCTTC.